This T cell receptor (beta chain) was captured in a study of control samples from healthy donors and cancer patients (dated by TCRdb to the early 2020s). From the germline V gene, CDR1 is MNHEY and CDR2 is SVGAGI. The CDR3 sequence holds 15 residues, the cysteine and phenylalanine included. Of all the DNA, just the CDR3 is kept, 45 bases in frame from base 1. Trimming leaves V shorter by 5 bases and J shorter by 3 bases, with the junction holding 7 bases beyond the gene matches. On this clone itself: The antigen it binds to is not known. Base qualities were left out, and no much larger clone turns up one base away.

The method behind the library was the immunoSEQ multiplex PCR assay. Not all clones reach the TCRdb copy of this immuneACCESS table, which keeps in-frame sequences only. Checked studies attribute under half of the gap to unresolved V genes and leave the rest unexplained. This sample is represented by fewer than 200,000 clones; approximately 90% of them were singletons. In total, the top ten clones hold around 1.4% of the sample. Sequencing input: blood. The chain joins TRBV6-5 to TRBJ2-5, with 9 central nucleotides matching TRBD2. This clonotype was obtained from a man aged 25 to 45 in good health. CDR3 region: CASSQYLAGEETQYF. The DNA is TGTGCCAGCAGTCAATACTTAGCGGGAGAAGAGACCCAGTACTTC.